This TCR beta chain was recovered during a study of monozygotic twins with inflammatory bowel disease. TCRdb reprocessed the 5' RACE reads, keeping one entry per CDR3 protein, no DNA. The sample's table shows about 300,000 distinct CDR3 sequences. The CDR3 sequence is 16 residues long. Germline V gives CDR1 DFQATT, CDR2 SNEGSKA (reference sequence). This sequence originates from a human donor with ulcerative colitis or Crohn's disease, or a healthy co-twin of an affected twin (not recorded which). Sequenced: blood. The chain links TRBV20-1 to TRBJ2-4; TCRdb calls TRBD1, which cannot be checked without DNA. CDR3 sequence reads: CSARDLRGLSKNIQYF.